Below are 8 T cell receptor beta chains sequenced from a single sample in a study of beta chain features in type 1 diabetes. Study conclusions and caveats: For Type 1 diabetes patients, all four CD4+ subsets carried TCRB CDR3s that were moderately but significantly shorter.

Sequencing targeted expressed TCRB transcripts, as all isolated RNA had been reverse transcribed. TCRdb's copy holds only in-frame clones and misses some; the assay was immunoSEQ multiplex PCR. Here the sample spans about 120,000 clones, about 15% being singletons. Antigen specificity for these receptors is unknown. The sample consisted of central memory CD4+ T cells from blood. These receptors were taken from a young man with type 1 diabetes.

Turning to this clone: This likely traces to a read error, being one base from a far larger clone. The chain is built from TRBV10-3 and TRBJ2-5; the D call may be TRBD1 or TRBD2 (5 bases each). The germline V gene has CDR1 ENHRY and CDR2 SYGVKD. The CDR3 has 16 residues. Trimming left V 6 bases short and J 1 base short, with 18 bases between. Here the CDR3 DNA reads TGTGCCATCAGGGAGCCTCCGGGACGGTCCCAAGAGACCCAGTACTTC. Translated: CAIREPPGRSQETQYF.

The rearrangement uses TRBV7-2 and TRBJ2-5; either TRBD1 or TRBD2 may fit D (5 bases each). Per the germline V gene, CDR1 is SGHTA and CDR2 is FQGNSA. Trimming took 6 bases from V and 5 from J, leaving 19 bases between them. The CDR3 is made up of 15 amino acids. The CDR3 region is CASRKGPSSGETQYF. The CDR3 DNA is TGTGCCAGCAGAAAGGGGCCCTCTTCGGGGGAGACCCAGTACTTC.

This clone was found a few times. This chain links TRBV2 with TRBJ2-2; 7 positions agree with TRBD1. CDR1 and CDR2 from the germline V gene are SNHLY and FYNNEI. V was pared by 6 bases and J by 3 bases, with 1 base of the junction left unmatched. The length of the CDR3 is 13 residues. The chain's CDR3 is CASRGQDTGELFF. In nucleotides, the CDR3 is TGTGCCAGCAGAGGACAGGACACCGGGGAGCTGTTTTTT.

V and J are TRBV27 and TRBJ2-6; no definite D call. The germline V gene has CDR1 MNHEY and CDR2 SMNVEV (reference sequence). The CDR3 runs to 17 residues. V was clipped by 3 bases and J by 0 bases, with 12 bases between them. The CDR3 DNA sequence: TGTGCCAGCAGTTTTACCTGGCAGCCCTCTGGGGCCAACGTCCTGACTTTC. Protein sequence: CASSFTWQPSGANVLTF.

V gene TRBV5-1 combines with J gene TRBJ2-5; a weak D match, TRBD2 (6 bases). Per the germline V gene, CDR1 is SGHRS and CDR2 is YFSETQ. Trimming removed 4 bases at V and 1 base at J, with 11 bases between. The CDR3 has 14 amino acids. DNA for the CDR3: TGCGCCAGCAGCGCTTGGGGAGGCCAAGAGACCCAGTACTTC. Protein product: CASSAWGGQETQYF.

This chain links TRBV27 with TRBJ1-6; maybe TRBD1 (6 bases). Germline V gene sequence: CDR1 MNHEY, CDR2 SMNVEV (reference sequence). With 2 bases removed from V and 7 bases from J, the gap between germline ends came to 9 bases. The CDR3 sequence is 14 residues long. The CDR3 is CASSLRQGNSPLHF. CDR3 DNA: TGTGCCAGCAGTTTACGCCAGGGGAATTCACCCCTCCACTTT.

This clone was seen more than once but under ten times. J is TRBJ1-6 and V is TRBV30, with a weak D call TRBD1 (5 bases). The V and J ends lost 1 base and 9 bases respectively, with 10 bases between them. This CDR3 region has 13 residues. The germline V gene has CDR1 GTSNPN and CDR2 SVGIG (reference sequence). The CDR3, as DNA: TGTGCCTGGAGTGGATGGGGCTCTTCACCCCTCCACTTT. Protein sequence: CAWSGWGSSPLHF.

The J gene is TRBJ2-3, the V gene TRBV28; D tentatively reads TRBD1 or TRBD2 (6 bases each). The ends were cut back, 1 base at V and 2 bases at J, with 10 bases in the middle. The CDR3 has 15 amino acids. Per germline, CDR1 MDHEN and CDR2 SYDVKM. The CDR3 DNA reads TGTGCCAGCAGTTTATCTTCGGGGGCCACAGATACGCAGTATTTT. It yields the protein CASSLSSGATDTQYF.